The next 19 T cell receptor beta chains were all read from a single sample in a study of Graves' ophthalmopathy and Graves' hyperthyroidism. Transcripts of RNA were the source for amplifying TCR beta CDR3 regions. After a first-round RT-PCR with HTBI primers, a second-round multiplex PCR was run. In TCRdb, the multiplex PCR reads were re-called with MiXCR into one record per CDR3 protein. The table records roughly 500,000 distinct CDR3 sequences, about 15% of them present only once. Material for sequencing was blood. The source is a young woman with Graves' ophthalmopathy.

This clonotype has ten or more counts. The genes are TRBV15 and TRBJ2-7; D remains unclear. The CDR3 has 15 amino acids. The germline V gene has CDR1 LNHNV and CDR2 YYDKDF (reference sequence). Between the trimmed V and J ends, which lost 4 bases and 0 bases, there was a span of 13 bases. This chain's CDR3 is CATSTQRLSSYEQYF. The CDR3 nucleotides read TGTGCCACCAGCACCCAACGGTTGAGCTCCTACGAGCAGTACTTC.

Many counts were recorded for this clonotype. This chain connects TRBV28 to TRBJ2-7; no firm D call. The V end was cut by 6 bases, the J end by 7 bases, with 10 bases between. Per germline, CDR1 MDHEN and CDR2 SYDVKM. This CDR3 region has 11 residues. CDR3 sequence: CASSSPVEQYF. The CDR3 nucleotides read TGTGCCAGCAGCTCCCCCGTTGAGCAGTACTTC.

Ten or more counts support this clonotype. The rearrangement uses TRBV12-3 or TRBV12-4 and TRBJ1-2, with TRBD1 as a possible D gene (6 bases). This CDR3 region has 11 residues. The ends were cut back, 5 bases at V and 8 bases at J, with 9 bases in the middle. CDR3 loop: CASSQGSGYTF. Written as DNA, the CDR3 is TGTGCCAGCAGTCAGGGGTCGGGCTACACCTTC.

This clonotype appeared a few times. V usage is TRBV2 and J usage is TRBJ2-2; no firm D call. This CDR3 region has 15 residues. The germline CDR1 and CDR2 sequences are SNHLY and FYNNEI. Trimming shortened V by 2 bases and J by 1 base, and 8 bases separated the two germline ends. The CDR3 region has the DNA TGTGCCAGCAGTGAATTGTCGGGGAACACCGGGGAGCTGTTTTTT. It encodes CASSELSGNTGELFF. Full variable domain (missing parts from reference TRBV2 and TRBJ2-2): EPEVTQTPSHQVTQMGQEVILRCVPISNHLYFYWYRQILGQKVEFLVSFYNNEISEKSEIFDDQFSVERPDGSNFTLKIRSTKLEDSAMYFCASSELSGNTGELFFGEGSRLTVL.

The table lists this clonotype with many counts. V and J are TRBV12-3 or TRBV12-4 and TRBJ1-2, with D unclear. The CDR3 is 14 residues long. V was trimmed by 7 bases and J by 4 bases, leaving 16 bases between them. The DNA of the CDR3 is TGTGCCAGCACCTTGGGCCTGAACACCTATGGCTACACCTTC. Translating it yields CASTLGLNTYGYTF.

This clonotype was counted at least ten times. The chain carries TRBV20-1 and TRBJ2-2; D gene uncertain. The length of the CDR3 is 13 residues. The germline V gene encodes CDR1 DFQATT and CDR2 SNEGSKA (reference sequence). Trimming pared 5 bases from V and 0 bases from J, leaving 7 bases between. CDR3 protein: CSASQTNTGELFF. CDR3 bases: TGCAGTGCTTCACAGACGAACACCGGGGAGCTGTTTTTT.

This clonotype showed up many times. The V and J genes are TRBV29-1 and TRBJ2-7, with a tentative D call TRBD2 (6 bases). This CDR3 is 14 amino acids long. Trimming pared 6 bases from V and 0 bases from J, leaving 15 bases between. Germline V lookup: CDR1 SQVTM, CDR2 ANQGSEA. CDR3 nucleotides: TGCAGCGTCGCTGGACGGACTAACTCCTACGAGCAGTACTTC. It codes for CSVAGRTNSYEQYF.

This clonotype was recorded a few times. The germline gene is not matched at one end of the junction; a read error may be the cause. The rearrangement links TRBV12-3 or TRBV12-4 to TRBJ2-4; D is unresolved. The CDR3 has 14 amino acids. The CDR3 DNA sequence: TGTGCCAGCAGTCTCCGAGATGGAAAAAACATTAAGTACTTC. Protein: CASSLRDGKNIKYF.

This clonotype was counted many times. DNA of the CDR3: TGTGCCAGCAGTTACGTTCAGGGGGCTTCTGAGACCCAGTACTTC. Amino acids: CASSYVQGASETQYF. The chain recombines TRBV6-5 with TRBJ2-5; TRBD1 agrees at 8 bases. Germline loops: CDR1 MNHEY, CDR2 SVGAGI. The CDR3 has 15 amino acids. Germline trimming cut 2 bases from V and 5 bases from J; bases unmatched to any gene: 7.

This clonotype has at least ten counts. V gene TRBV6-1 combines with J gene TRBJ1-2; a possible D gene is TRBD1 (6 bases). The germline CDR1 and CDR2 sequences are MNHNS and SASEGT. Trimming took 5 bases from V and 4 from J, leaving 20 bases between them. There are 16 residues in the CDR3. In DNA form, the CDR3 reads TGTGCCAGCAGTCCCCCGCCCGGGCAGGGGACCTATGGCTACACCTTC. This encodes CASSPPPGQGTYGYTF.

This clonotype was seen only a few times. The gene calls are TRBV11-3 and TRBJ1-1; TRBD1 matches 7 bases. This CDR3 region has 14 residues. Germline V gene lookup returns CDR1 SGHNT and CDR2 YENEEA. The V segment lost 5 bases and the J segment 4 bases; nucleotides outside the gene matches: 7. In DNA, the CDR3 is TGTGCCAGCAGCCGGACGACAGGGATCACTGAAGCTTTCTTT. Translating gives CASSRTTGITEAFF. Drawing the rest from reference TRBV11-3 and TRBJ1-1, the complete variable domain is EAGVVQSPRYKIIEKKQPVAFWCNPISGHNTLYWYLQNLGQGPELLIRYENEEAVDDSQLPKDRFSAERLKGVDSTLKIQPAELGDSAVYLCASSRTTGITEAFFGQGTRLTVV.

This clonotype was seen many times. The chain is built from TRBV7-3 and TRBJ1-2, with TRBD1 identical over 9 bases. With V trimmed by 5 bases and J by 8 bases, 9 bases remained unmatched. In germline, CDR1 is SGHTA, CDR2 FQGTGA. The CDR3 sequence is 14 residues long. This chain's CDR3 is CASSPGQGPGGYTF. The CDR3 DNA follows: TGTGCCAGCAGCCCAGGACAGGGGCCGGGAGGCTACACCTTC.

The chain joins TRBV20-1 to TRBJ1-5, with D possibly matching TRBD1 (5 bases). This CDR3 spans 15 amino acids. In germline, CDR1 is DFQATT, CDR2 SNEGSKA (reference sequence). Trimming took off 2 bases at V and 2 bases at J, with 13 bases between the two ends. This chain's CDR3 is CSARTARGGNQPQHF. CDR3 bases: TGCAGTGCTAGAACCGCCCGGGGGGGCAATCAGCCCCAGCATTTT.

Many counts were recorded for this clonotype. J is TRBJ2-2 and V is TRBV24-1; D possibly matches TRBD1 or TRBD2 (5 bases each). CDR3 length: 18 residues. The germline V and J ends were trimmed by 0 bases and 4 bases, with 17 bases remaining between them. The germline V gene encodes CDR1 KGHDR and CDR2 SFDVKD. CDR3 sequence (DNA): TGTGCCACCAGTGATTTGCAGGGTGGTGACGGACTCACCGGGGAGCTGTTTTTT. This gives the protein CATSDLQGGDGLTGELFF.

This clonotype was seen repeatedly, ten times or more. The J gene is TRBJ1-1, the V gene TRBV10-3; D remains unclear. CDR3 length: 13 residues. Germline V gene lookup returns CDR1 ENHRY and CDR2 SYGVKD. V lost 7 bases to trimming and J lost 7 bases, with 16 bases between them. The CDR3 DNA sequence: TGTGCCATCAAACGGTCTGGATTAGGTGAAGCTTTCTTT. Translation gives CAIKRSGLGEAFF.

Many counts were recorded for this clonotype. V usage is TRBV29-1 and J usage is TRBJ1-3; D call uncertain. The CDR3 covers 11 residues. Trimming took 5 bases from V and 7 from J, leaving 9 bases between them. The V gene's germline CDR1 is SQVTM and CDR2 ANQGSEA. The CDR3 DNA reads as TGCAGCGTTTCTGAATGGAACACCATATATTTT. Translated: CSVSEWNTIYF.

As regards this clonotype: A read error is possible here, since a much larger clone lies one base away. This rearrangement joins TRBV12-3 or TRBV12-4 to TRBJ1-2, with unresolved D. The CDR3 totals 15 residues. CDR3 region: CASSLDFRFNYGYIF. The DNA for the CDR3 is TGTGCCAGCAGTTTAGATTTCAGATTTAACTATGGCTACATCTTC.

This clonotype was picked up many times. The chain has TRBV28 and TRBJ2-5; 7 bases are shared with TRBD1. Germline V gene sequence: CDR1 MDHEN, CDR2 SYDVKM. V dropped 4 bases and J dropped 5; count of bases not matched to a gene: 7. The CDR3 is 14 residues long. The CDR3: CASSSGQPRETQYF. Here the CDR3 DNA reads TGTGCCAGCAGTTCGGGACAGCCCAGGGAGACCCAGTACTTC. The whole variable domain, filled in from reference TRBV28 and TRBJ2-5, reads DVKVTQSSRYLVKRTGEKVFLECVQDMDHENMFWYRQDPGLGLRLIYFSYDVKMKEKGDIPEGYSVSREKKERFSLILESASTNQTSMYLCASSSGQPRETQYFGPGTRLLVL.

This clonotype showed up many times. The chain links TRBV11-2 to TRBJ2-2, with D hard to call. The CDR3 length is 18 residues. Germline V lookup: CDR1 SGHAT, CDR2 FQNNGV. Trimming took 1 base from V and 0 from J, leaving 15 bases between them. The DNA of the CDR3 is TGTGCCAGCAGCTTAGGCCCCACTGGACCATCGAACACCGGGGAGCTGTTTTTT. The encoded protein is CASSLGPTGPSNTGELFF.